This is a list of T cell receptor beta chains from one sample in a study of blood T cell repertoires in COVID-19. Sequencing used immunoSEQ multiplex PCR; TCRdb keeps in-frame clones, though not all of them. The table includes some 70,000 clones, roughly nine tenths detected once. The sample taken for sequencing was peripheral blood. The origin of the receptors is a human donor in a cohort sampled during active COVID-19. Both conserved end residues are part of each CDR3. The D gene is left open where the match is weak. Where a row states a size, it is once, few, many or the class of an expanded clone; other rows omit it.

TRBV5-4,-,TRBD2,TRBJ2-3,CASSLDAGVGTDTQYF,TGTGCCAGCAGCTTGGACGCGGGAGTCGGGACAGATACGCAGTATTTT
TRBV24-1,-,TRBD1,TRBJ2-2,CATTGTETGELFF,TGTGCCACCACCGGGACAGAGACCGGGGAGCTGTTTTTT
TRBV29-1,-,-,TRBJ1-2,CSAGEQGRGYTF,TGCAGCGCTGGGGAACAGGGTCGGGGCTACACCTTC
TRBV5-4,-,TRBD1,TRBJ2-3,CASSRNDRVPFSDTQYF,TGTGCCAGCAGCCGTAACGACAGGGTGCCTTTTTCAGATACGCAGTATTTT
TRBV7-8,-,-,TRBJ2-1,CASSSGVAPYNEQFF,TGTGCCAGCAGCTCTGGAGTAGCACCCTACAATGAGCAGTTCTTC
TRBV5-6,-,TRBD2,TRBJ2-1,CASSPGFTSGRVGEQFF,TGTGCCAGCAGCCCTGGCTTCACTAGCGGGAGGGTTGGTGAGCAGTTCTTC
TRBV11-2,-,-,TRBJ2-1,CASSLDLRVEQFF,TGTGCCAGCAGCTTAGACCTACGGGTTGAGCAGTTCTTC
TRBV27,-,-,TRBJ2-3,CASRRTRTGREADTQYF,TGTGCCAGCAGACGCACGAGGACAGGGAGGGAGGCAGATACGCAGTATTTT
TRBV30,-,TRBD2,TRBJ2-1,CAWSVQTSGYNEQFF,TGTGCCTGGAGTGTACAGACTAGCGGATACAATGAGCAGTTCTTC
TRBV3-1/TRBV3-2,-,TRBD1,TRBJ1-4,CASSQDSTGVREKLFF,TGTGCCAGCAGCCAAGACTCAACAGGGGTACGTGAAAAACTGTTTTTT
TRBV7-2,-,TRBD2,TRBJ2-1,CASSLVAAGPGGEQFF,TGTGCCAGCAGCTTAGTTGCAGCGGGGCCTGGGGGTGAGCAGTTCTTC
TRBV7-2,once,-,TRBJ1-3,CASSPRGNIKSSGNTIYF,TGTGCCAGCAGCCCACGAGGGAACATAAAGTCCTCTGGAAACACCATATATTTT
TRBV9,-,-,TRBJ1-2,CASSPRSGRGEHYGYTF,TGTGCCAGCAGCCCGAGGTCGGGCCGGGGAGAACACTATGGCTACACCTTC
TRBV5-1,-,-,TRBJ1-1,CASRGGPTNTEAFF,TGCGCCAGCAGGGGGGGGCCTACGAACACTGAAGCTTTCTTT
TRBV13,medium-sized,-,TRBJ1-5,CASSLRLNQPQHF,TGTGCCAGCAGCTTGAGACTCAATCAGCCCCAGCATTTT
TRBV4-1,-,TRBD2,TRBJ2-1,CASSQEWTSGGDNEQFF,TGCGCCAGCAGCCAGGAATGGACTAGCGGGGGGGACAATGAGCAGTTCTTC
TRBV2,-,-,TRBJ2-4,CASKGPDVEGGNIQYF,TGTGCCAGCAAAGGCCCCGACGTCGAGGGCGGGAACATTCAGTACTTC
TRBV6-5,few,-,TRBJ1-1,CASSYSAGSVATEAFF,TGTGCCAGCAGTTACTCAGCAGGGTCCGTCGCCACTGAAGCTTTCTTT